This TCR beta chain was profiled in a study of T cell responses to AZD1222 COVID-19 vaccine. Study findings and constraints: Unmutated regions of variants are reportedly targeted by nearly half of spike-specific TCRs. The study found vaccine-associated CD4 TCRs spanning spike, dominant at 160-218 and 743-854. Most donors were white British and more were female, and clonal diversity was possibly underestimated.

Some clones are missing from TCRdb's copy, which holds only in-frame ones; the method was immunoSEQ multiplex PCR. The table shows over 100,000 clones, with about 87% occurring only once. This CDR3 has 13 residues. V lost 3 bases and J lost 5, with 13 bases in between. CDR1 and CDR2 (germline): DFQATT, SNEGSKA (reference sequence). Only one count was recorded for this clone. The antigen is unknown. The chain is built from TRBV20-1 and TRBJ1-1; the D is unclear. The sequencing used peripheral blood, collected on day 0 of AZD1222 vaccination. The clonotype originates from an adult in good health. The CDR3 DNA reads TGCAGTGCTAGTTTGGGGTTAAAAACTGAAGCTTTCTTT. This codes for CSASLGLKTEAFF.